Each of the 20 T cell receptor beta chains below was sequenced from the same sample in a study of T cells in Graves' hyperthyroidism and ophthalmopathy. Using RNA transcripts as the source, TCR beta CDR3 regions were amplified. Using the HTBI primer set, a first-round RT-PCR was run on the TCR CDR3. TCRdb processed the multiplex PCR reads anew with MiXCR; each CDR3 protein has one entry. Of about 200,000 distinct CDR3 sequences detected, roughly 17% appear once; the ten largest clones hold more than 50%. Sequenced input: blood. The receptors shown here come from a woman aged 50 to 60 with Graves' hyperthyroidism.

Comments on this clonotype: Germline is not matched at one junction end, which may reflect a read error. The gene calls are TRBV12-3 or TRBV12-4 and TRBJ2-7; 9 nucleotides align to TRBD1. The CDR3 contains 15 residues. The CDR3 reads CASSVAGTGSYEQYF. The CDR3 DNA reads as TGTGCCAGCAGTGTAGCCGGGACAGGGTCCTACGAGCAGTACTTC.

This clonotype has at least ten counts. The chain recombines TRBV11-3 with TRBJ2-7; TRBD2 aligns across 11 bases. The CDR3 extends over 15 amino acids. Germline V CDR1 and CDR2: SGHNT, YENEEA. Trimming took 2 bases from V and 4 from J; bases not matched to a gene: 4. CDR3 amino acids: CASSLLAGGHYEQYF. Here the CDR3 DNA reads TGTGCCAGCAGCTTACTAGCGGGAGGACATTACGAGCAGTACTTC. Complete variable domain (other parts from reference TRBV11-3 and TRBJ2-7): EAGVVQSPRYKIIEKKQPVAFWCNPISGHNTLYWYLQNLGQGPELLIRYENEEAVDDSQLPKDRFSAERLKGVDSTLKIQPAELGDSAVYLCASSLLAGGHYEQYFGPGTRLTVT.

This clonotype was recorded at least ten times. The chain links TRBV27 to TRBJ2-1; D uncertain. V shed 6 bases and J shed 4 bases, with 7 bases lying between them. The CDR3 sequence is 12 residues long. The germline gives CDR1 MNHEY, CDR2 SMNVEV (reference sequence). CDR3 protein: CASRQRYNEQFF. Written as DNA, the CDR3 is TGTGCCAGCAGGCAGAGGTACAATGAGCAGTTCTTC.

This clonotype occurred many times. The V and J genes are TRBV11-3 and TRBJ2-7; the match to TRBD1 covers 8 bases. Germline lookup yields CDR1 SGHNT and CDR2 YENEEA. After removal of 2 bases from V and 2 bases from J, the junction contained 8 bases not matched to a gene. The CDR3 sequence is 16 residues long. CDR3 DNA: TGTGCCAGCAGCTTAAGGACAGGGCCTACTACCTACGAGCAGTACTTC. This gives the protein CASSLRTGPTTYEQYF.

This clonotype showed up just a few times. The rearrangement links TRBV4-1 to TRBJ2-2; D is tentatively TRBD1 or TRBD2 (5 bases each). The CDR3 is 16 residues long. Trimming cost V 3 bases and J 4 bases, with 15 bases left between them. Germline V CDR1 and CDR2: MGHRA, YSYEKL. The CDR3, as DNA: TGCGCCAGCAGCCAGCAACCCCGGGACGTCACCGGGGAGCTGTTTTTT. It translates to CASSQQPRDVTGELFF.

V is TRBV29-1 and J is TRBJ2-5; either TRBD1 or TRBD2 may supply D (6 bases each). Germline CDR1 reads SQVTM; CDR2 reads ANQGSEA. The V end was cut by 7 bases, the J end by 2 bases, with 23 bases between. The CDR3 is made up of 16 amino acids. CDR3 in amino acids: CSGRGDIRTAQETQYF. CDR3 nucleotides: TGCAGCGGACGCGGGGACATAAGGACCGCACAAGAGACCCAGTACTTC.

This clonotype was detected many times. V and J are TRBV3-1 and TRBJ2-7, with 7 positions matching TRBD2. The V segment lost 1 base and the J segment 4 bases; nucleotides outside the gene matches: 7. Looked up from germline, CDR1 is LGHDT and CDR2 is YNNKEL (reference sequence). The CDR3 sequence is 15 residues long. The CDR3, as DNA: TGTGCCAGCAGCCAAGGGTGGACTAGGGGTTACGAGCAGTACTTC. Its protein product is CASSQGWTRGYEQYF.

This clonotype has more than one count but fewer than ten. CDR3 DNA: TGCGCCAGCAGCCACTCTGAACAGGTATTCGGGACTGAAGCTTTCTTT. It translates to CASSHSEQVFGTEAFF. The chain is built from TRBV4-1 and TRBJ1-1; the D gene is possibly TRBD1 (5 bases). Trimming stripped 3 bases from V and 5 bases from J, with 19 bases between. The V gene's germline CDR1 is MGHRA and CDR2 YSYEKL. This CDR3 has 16 residues.

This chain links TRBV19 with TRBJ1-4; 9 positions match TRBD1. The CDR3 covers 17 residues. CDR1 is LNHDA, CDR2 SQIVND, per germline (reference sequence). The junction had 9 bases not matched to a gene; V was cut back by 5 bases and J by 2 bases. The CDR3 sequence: CASSWDRAASTNEKLFF. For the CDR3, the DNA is TGTGCCAGTAGTTGGGACAGGGCGGCGAGTACTAATGAAAAACTGTTTTTT. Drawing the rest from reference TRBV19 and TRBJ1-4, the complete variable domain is DGGITQSPKYLFRKEGQNVTLSCEQNLNHDAMYWYRQDPGQGLRLIYYSQIVNDFQKGDIAEGYSVSREKKESFPLTVTSAQKNPTAFYLCASSWDRAASTNEKLFFGSGTQLSVL.

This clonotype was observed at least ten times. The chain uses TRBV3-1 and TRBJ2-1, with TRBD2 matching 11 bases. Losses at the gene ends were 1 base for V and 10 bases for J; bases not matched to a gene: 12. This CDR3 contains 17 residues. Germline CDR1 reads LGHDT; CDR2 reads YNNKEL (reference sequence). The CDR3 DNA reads TGTGCCAGCAGCCAAGCGACTAGCGGGATCTTACCAAACGAGCAGTTCTTC. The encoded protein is CASSQATSGILPNEQFF.

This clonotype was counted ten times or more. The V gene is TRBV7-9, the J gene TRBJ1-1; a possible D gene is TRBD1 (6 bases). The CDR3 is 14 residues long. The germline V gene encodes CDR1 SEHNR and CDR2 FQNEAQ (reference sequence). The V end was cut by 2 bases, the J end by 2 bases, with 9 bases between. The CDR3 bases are TGTGCCAGCAGCTTAAGGGACACAAACACTGAAGCTTTCTTT. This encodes CASSLRDTNTEAFF.

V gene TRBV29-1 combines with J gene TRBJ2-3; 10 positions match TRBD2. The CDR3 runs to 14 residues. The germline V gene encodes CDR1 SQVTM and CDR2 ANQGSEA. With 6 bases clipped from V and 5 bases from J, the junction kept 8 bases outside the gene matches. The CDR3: CSVQKLAGRDTQYF. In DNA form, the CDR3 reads TGCAGCGTCCAAAAACTAGCGGGGCGAGATACGCAGTATTTT.

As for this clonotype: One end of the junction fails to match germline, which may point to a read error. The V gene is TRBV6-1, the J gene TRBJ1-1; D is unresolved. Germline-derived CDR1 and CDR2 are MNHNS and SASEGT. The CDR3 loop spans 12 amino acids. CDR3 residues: CASSGFNSEAFF. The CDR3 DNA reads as TGTGCCAGCAGTGGTTTTAACAGTGAAGCTTTCTTT.

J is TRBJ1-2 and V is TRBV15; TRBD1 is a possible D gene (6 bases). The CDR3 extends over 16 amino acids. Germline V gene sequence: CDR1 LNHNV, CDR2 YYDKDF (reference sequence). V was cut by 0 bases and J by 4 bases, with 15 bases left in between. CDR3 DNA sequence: TGTGCCACCAGCAGAGATATTGATCGCAGGGGCTATGGCTACACCTTC. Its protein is CATSRDIDRRGYGYTF.

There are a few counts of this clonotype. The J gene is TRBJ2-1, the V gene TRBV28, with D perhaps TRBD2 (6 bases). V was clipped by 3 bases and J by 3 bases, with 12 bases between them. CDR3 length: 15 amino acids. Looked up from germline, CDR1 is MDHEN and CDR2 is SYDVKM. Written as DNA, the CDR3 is TGTGCCAGCAGTTTCCCCAAGGGACTCTACAATGAGCAGTTCTTC. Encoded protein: CASSFPKGLYNEQFF.

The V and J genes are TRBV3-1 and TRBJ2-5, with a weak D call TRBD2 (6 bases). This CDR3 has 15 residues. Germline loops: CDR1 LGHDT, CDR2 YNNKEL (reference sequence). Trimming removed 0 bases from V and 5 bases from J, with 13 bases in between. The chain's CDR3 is CASSQDDSRGETQYF. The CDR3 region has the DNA TGTGCCAGCAGCCAAGACGACTCGCGGGGTGAGACCCAGTACTTC.

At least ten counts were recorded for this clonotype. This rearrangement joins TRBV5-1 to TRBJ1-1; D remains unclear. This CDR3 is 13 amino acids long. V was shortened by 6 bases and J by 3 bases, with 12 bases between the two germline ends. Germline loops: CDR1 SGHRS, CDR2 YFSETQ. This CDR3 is CASKVMEYTEAFF. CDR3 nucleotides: TGCGCCAGCAAAGTTATGGAGTACACTGAAGCTTTCTTT.

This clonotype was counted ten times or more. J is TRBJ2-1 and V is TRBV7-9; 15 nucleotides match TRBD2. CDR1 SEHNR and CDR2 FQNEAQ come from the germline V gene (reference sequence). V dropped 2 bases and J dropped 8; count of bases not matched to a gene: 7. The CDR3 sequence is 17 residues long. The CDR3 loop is CASSLRRRTSGRDEQFF. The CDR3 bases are TGTGCCAGCAGCTTAAGACGTCGGACTAGCGGGAGGGATGAGCAGTTCTTC. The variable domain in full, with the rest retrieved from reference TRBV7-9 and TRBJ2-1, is DTGVSQNPRHKITKRGQNVTFRCDPISEHNRLYWYRQTLGQGPEFLTYFQNEAQLEKSRLLSDRFSAERPKGSFSTLEIQRTEQGDSAMYLCASSLRRRTSGRDEQFFGPGTRLTVL.

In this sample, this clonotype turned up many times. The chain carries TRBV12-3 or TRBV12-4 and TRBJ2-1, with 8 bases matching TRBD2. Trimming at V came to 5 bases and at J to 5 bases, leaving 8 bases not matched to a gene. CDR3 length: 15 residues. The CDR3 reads CASSPGGGRNNEQFF. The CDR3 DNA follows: TGTGCCAGCAGTCCCGGGGGCGGGAGGAACAATGAGCAGTTCTTC.

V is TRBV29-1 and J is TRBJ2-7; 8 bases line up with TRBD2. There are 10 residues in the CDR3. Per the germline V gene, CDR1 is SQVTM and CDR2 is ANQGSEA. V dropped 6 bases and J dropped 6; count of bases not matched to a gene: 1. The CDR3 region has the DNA TGCAGCGTGCGGGGGGCCGAGCAGTACTTC. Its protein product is CSVRGAEQYF.